Listed below are T cell receptor beta chains from one sample, sequenced in a study of regulatory T cells in long-lasting Graves disease. MiXCR, applied by TCRdb to the multiplex PCR reads, yields one record per CDR3 protein. Of about 430,000 distinct CDR3 sequences listed, approximately 22% were seen once; the top ten hold roughly an eighth. Here the sequenced sample was peripheral blood mononuclear cells (PBMCs), taken when the disease was refractory, from a patient treated with antithyroid drugs. The receptor set was obtained from a female donor with Graves disease. Both conserved end residues are trimmed from each CDR3. Fields, in order: V gene, J gene, clone size, D gene, CDR3 length, CDR3 protein. The D gene is left open where the match is weak. The size field is filled for only some rows; it gives once, few, many or a size class.

TRBV11-2	TRBJ2-7	-	-	12	ASSLTGEVYEQY
TRBV19	TRBJ1-2	many	-	13	ASSSQGALHRGYT
TRBV4-1	TRBJ2-7	few	-	13	ASSQVGGRTYEQY
TRBV7-9	TRBJ2-7	many	TRBD1	13	ASSSTGQGFHEQY
TRBV5-1	TRBJ2-4	-	-	13	ASRLGVGGIDIQY
TRBV28	TRBJ2-2	-	-	13	ASKETGKNTGELL
TRBV28	TRBJ2-2	many	TRBD1	14	ASSLYWTGDTGELF
TRBV10-3	TRBJ2-3	few	-	11	AISTEGRDTQY
TRBV7-3	TRBJ2-2	-	TRBD2	16	ASSLNSAGGPNTGELV
TRBV5-1	TRBJ1-2	many	-	12	ASSLRETNYGYT
TRBV7-9	TRBJ2-7	many	-	11	ASSRDWSYEQY
TRBV6-2/TRBV6-3	TRBJ2-6	few	-	10	ASNQGANVLT
TRBV7-9	TRBJ1-5	-	-	12	ASSSTPGNQPQH
TRBV27	TRBJ2-7	-	-	11	ASSFGRVGEQY
TRBV11-2	TRBJ2-7	many	-	9	ASSRIYEQY
TRBV19	TRBJ2-1	-	TRBD2	15	ASSTKTSGTIYNEQF
TRBV27	TRBJ2-2	many	TRBD2	14	ASSHSGRGNTGELF
TRBV7-9	TRBJ2-5	many	-	14	ASSPGGFGIMETQY
TRBV5-1	TRBJ1-2	few	-	11	ASSPSPGDGYT
TRBV5-1	TRBJ2-5	-	-	13	ASSGEGAAAETQY
TRBV6-1	TRBJ1-1	many	-	12	ASNARRDITEAF
TRBV2	TRBJ1-4	many	-	14	ASSETVQGTNEKLF
TRBV20-1	TRBJ1-4	-	-	12	SAPPGGTNEKLF
TRBV28	TRBJ1-5	many	-	12	ASSSEPSNQPQH
TRBV2	TRBJ2-1	-	TRBD1	13	ASRDHRGPKDEQF
TRBV7-3	TRBJ1-6	-	-	12	ASSSQGRDSPLH
TRBV3-1	TRBJ2-4	many	-	11	ASSQGRGNIQY
TRBV15	TRBJ2-7	many	-	13	ATSRAPNRQREQY
TRBV11-2	TRBJ1-6	-	-	13	ASSLDWAGNSPLH
TRBV9	TRBJ1-1	many	-	12	ASSDNPEEYEAF
TRBV10-3	TRBJ2-3	-	-	11	ATRDTYTDTQY
TRBV5-6	TRBJ2-7	many	TRBD1	13	ASSEPGTANYEQY
TRBV27	TRBJ1-1	-	TRBD1	14	ASRVTQGARNTEAF
TRBV5-6	TRBJ1-2	-	TRBD1	14	ASSLAGTGTPDGYT
TRBV7-3	TRBJ1-1	-	-	11	ASSFTGTSEAF
TRBV28	TRBJ1-1	many	-	12	ASSPPGSLTEAF
TRBV28	TRBJ2-7	-	-	12	ASSLESAVGEQY
TRBV28	TRBJ1-1	many	-	13	ASLGGAIGNTEAF
TRBV6-1	TRBJ2-2	-	-	11	ASSGDATGELF
TRBV28	TRBJ1-2	many	-	11	ASSYTSGSGYT
TRBV2	TRBJ2-2	-	TRBD1	14	ASSTDRGPDTGELF
TRBV2	TRBJ2-5	many	-	12	ASSESTFQETQY
TRBV28	TRBJ2-4	few	TRBD1	10	ASSPGQGPPY
TRBV7-9	TRBJ2-5	-	-	11	ASSSGTLETQY
TRBV2	TRBJ2-7	many	TRBD2	12	ASGLAGGSYEQY